The present T cell receptor (beta chain) was sequenced within a study of blood T cell repertoires in COVID-19. Looking at the study overall: Acute and convalescent COVID-19 specimens originated in the United States, Italy and Spain. PBMCs, B-cell-depleted T cells, or T cells provided the cDNA or gDNA that made up the material.

Sequenced by immunoSEQ multiplex PCR; TCRdb stores in-frame clones only, minus some. Among 90,000 to 150,000 clones listed, roughly three quarters were seen once. The CDR3 has 14 amino acids. Germline-derived CDR1 and CDR2 are MNHEY and SMNVEV (reference sequence). The V and J ends lost 8 bases and 1 base respectively, with 14 bases between them. The chain is built from TRBV27 and TRBJ1-2, with a weak D call TRBD1 (6 bases). The sequenced sample was peripheral blood. This clonotype was obtained from an elderly woman with acute or convalescent COVID-19. DNA of the CDR3: TGTGCCAGCCGCGGACAGCATTTTAACTATGGCTACACCTTC. Encoded protein: CASRGQHFNYGYTF.